The rows below give T cell receptor beta chains drawn from one sample of a study of molecular identifiers for immune sequencing clone quantification. TCRdb called the PCR reads again in MiXCR, with one record for every CDR3 protein. Here the sample spans just over 35,000 distinct CDR3 sequences, under 20% being singletons. The sample comprised naive CD8+ T cells from blood, with Jurkat cell RNA spiked in. The receptors shown here come from a human donor in good health. Some libraries in this study had Jurkat cell RNA spiked in. The CDR3 runs from the conserved cysteine through the conserved F or W. D genes are given only for firm matches. The listing skips clone size in some rows; elsewhere it reads once, few, many or a size class.

d_gene	abundance	v_gene	j_gene	CDR3aa	CDR3nt
TRBD1	few	TRBV2	TRBJ1-6	CASKFPGQRESPLHF	TGTGCCAGCAAATTCCCGGGACAGAGGGAATCACCCCTCCACTTT
TRBD2	few	TRBV3-1	TRBJ2-1	CASSQGLAGEGYEQFF	TGTGCCAGCAGCCAAGGTCTAGCGGGTGAGGGCTATGAGCAGTTCTTC
.	many	TRBV10-3	TRBJ2-7	CAISVEGVHPSYEQYF	TGTGCCATCAGTGTCGAAGGGGTGCACCCCTCCTACGAGCAGTACTTC
.	medium-sized	TRBV7-9	TRBJ2-7	CASSLVIRESSKYEQYF	TGTGCCAGCAGCTTAGTGATTCGGGAGAGCTCGAAGTACGAGCAGTACTTC
.	many	TRBV7-2	TRBJ2-7	CASSPRANRPYEQYF	TGTGCCAGCAGCCCAAGAGCGAACAGGCCCTACGAGCAGTACTTC
.	many	TRBV6-5	TRBJ1-2	CASSPIGGASYGYTF	TGTGCCAGCAGCCCAATCGGGGGCGCGAGCTATGGCTACACCTTC
.	once	TRBV7-7	TRBJ2-5	CASSLWAEETQYF	TGTGCTAGCAGCTTATGGGCAGAAGAGACCCAGTACTTC
.	many	TRBV4-3	TRBJ2-1	CASSQDVGRDNEQFF	TGCGCCAGCAGCCAAGATGTCGGGCGGGACAATGAGCAGTTCTTC
.	.	TRBV7-9	TRBJ2-5	CASSLFGETQYF	TGTGCCAGCAGCTTATTCGGTGAGACCCAGTACTTC
TRBD2	many	TRBV6-2/TRBV6-3	TRBJ2-1	CASSYSIGGRDYNEQFF	TGTGCCAGCAGTTACTCGATCGGGGGGAGGGATTACAATGAGCAGTTCTTC
.	many	TRBV2	TRBJ2-7	CAVPSGSYEQYF	TGTGCCGTCCCGTCGGGCTCCTACGAGCAGTACTTC
.	few	TRBV9	TRBJ1-1	CASSEDHGEAFF	TGTGCCAGCAGCGAAGACCATGGGGAAGCTTTCTTT
.	many	TRBV5-5	TRBJ2-7	CASSLYPSYEQYF	TGTGCCAGCAGCTTGTACCCGTCCTACGAGCAGTACTTC
.	many	TRBV4-1	TRBJ1-5	CASSQDTVIRNQPQHF	TGCGCCAGCAGCCAAGATACGGTTATTCGCAATCAGCCCCAGCATTTT
TRBD1	.	TRBV28	TRBJ2-7	CASSWTGDYEQYF	TGTGCCAGCAGCTGGACAGGGGACTACGAGCAGTACTTC
.	many	TRBV15	TRBJ2-5	CATSRDPYRENQETQYF	TGTGCCACCAGCAGAGACCCATACAGAGAGAACCAAGAGACCCAGTACTTC
TRBD2	.	TRBV6-2/TRBV6-3	TRBJ2-7	CASRPTGLAYEQYF	TGTGCCAGCAGACCAACCGGACTAGCCTACGAGCAGTACTTC